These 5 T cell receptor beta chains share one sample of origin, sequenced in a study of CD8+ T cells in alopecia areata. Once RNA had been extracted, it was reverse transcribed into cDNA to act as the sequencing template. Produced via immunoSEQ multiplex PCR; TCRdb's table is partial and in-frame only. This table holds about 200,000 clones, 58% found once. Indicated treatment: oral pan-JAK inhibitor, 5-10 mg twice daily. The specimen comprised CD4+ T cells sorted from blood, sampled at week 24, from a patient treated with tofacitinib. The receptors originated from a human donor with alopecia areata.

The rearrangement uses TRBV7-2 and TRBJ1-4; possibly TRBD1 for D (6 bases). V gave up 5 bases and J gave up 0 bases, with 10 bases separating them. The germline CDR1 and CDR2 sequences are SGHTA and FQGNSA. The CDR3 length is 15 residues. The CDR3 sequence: CASSARQATNEKLFF. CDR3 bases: TGTGCCAGCAGCGCCCGACAGGCAACTAATGAAAAACTGTTTTTT.

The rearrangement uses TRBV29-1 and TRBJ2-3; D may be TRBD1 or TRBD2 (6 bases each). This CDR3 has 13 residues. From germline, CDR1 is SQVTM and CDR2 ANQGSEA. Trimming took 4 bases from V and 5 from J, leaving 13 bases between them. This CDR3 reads CSVARGRGDTQYF. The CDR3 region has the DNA TGCAGCGTTGCCCGGGGGCGGGGAGATACGCAGTATTTT.

The chain's CDR3 is CSASGTYEQYF. In nucleotides, the CDR3 is TGCAGTGCTTCAGGAACCTACGAGCAGTACTTC. V is TRBV20-1 and J is TRBJ2-7; the D is unclear. Germline CDR1 DFQATT, CDR2 SNEGSKA (reference sequence). The CDR3 is 11 amino acids. Between the trimmed V and J ends, which lost 5 bases and 2 bases, there was a span of 7 bases.

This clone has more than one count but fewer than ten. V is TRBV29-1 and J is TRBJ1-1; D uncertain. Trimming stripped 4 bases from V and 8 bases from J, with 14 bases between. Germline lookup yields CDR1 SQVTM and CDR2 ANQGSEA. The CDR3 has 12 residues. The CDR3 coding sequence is TGCAGCGTTGGAGGGCAGGACTCCGAAGCTTTCTTT. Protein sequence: CSVGGQDSEAFF.

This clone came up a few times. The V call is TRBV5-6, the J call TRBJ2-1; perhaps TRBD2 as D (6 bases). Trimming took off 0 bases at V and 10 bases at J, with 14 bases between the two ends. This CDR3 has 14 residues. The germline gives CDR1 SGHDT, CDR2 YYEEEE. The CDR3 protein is CASSLDRRGREQFF. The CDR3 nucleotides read TGTGCCAGCAGCTTGGATCGGCGGGGCAGGGAGCAGTTCTTC.